This is a list of T cell receptor beta chains from one sample in a study of shared clonotypes between healthy human individuals. Sequencing was performed with immunoSEQ multiplex PCR; in TCRdb, only in-frame clones are kept and a portion is missing. This sample has about 490,000 clones, with over 65% found just once. The sample comprised PBMCs. The receptors originated from a middle-aged woman in good health. Some clones in this sample may be carry-over from other donors' samples. Each CDR3 is given with its conserved first and last residue. Fields, in order: CDR3 DNA, CDR3 protein, J gene, clone size, D gene, V gene. A D gene is named only where the DNA matches it firmly. Where a row states a size, it is once, few, many or the class of an expanded clone; other rows omit it.

CDR3 DNA: TGTGCCAGCAGCCCTGGGCTAGCGGATAACTACGAGCAGTACTTC; CDR3 protein: CASSPGLADNYEQYF; J gene: TRBJ2-7; clone size: NA; D gene: TRBD2; V gene: TRBV11-3
CDR3 DNA: TGCGCCAGCAGCCCATCAGACGGACGGCTCTATGGCTACACCTTC; CDR3 protein: CASSPSDGRLYGYTF; J gene: TRBJ1-2; clone size: NA; D gene: NA; V gene: TRBV5-1
CDR3 DNA: TGCGCCAGCAGCTTGGCCCGGGGTAGGGTGGAGACCCAGTACTTC; CDR3 protein: CASSLARGRVETQYF; J gene: TRBJ2-5; clone size: many; D gene: NA; V gene: TRBV5-1
CDR3 DNA: TGCGCCAGCAGCCCCCTCCCCGCGGGGGATGAGTCCTACAATGAGCAGTTCTTC; CDR3 protein: CASSPLPAGDESYNEQFF; J gene: TRBJ2-1; clone size: few; D gene: TRBD2; V gene: TRBV4-3
CDR3 DNA: TGTGCCAGCAGTTTACTAGCGGGAGTTGCCCCGGGCGATACGCAGTATTTT; CDR3 protein: CASSLLAGVAPGDTQYF; J gene: TRBJ2-3; clone size: NA; D gene: TRBD2; V gene: TRBV28
CDR3 DNA: TGCGCCAGCAGTCTAGGCTTACCCGGCTCCTACGAGCAGTACTTC; CDR3 protein: CASSLGLPGSYEQYF; J gene: TRBJ2-7; clone size: NA; D gene: NA; V gene: TRBV5-1
CDR3 DNA: TGTGCCAGCAGCTTGGCCGCAGGGGGCTACGATGGCTACACCTTC; CDR3 protein: CASSLAAGGYDGYTF; J gene: TRBJ1-2; clone size: NA; D gene: TRBD1; V gene: TRBV5-5
CDR3 DNA: TGTGCCAGCAGCTTGGGGACTTATGGCTACACCTTC; CDR3 protein: CASSLGTYGYTF; J gene: TRBJ1-2; clone size: NA; D gene: NA; V gene: TRBV11-2
CDR3 DNA: TGCAGCGTTGTTAGCAACTACGAGCAGTACTTC; CDR3 protein: CSVVSNYEQYF; J gene: TRBJ2-7; clone size: NA; D gene: NA; V gene: TRBV29-1
CDR3 DNA: TGTGCCAGCAGCCCCCATCTGGTGCGGGACAATGAGCAGTTCTTC; CDR3 protein: CASSPHLVRDNEQFF; J gene: TRBJ2-1; clone size: once; D gene: NA; V gene: TRBV7-9
CDR3 DNA: TGTGCCAGCAGCCATATATTACAAGAAGGGACTAGCGGGACCGTAAGATTACAAGAGACCCAGTACTTC; CDR3 protein: CASSHILQEGTSGTVRLQETQYF; J gene: TRBJ2-5; clone size: NA; D gene: NA; V gene: TRBV21-1
CDR3 DNA: TGTGCCAGCAGTTACCGGGGACTAGCGGGAGTGGCGGCCTACGAGCAGTACTTC; CDR3 protein: CASSYRGLAGVAAYEQYF; J gene: TRBJ2-7; clone size: NA; D gene: TRBD2; V gene: TRBV27
CDR3 DNA: TGTGCCAGCAGTGACATGGGAGCCAATCAGCCCCAGCATTTT; CDR3 protein: CASSDMGANQPQHF; J gene: TRBJ1-5; clone size: once; D gene: NA; V gene: TRBV6-1
CDR3 DNA: TGCGCCAGCAGCTTGATTAGCGGGACCACAGATACGCAGTATTTT; CDR3 protein: CASSLISGTTDTQYF; J gene: TRBJ2-3; clone size: few; D gene: TRBD2; V gene: TRBV5-1
CDR3 DNA: TGTGCCAGCAGTGAAAGGGGGTACAATGAGCAGTTCTTC; CDR3 protein: CASSERGYNEQFF; J gene: TRBJ2-1; clone size: few; D gene: NA; V gene: TRBV25-1
CDR3 DNA: TGCAGCGTTACGGGAATCGGTCTTTACAATGAGCAGTTCTTC; CDR3 protein: CSVTGIGLYNEQFF; J gene: TRBJ2-1; clone size: NA; D gene: NA; V gene: TRBV29-1
CDR3 DNA: TGTGCCAGCAGCTTAGCGGCGGGAGGGTCCTACGAGCAGTACTTC; CDR3 protein: CASSLAAGGSYEQYF; J gene: TRBJ2-7; clone size: NA; D gene: TRBD2; V gene: TRBV7-8
CDR3 DNA: TGTGCCAGCTCGCCCCTAGCGGGGATGAACACCGGGGAGCTGTTTTTT; CDR3 protein: CASSPLAGMNTGELFF; J gene: TRBJ2-2; clone size: NA; D gene: TRBD2; V gene: TRBV18
CDR3 DNA: TGTGCCAGCAGTTTTGCGGGACGTTCCTACAATGAGCAGTTCTTC; CDR3 protein: CASSFAGRSYNEQFF; J gene: TRBJ2-1; clone size: NA; D gene: NA; V gene: TRBV28
CDR3 DNA: TGTGCCAGCACCCCTCCGGGTTTCACAGATACGCAGTATTTT; CDR3 protein: CASTPPGFTDTQYF; J gene: TRBJ2-3; clone size: NA; D gene: NA; V gene: TRBV5-4
CDR3 DNA: TGTGCCAGCAGTTATCCGAGCTCCTACGAGCAGTACTTC; CDR3 protein: CASSYPSSYEQYF; J gene: TRBJ2-7; clone size: NA; D gene: NA; V gene: TRBV6-6
CDR3 DNA: TGTGCCAGCAGTTTACCCGTCTGGGGAGGCTACGAGCAGTACTTC; CDR3 protein: CASSLPVWGGYEQYF; J gene: TRBJ2-7; clone size: NA; D gene: NA; V gene: TRBV28
CDR3 DNA: TGCGCCAGCAGCTTGGGTAATCCTGGACTAGCGGGACTTTCGTCAGATACGCAGTATTTT; CDR3 protein: CASSLGNPGLAGLSSDTQYF; J gene: TRBJ2-3; clone size: NA; D gene: TRBD2; V gene: TRBV5-1
CDR3 DNA: TGTGCCAGTATAGGAGCGGGAGACACCGGGGAGCTGTTTTTT; CDR3 protein: CASIGAGDTGELFF; J gene: TRBJ2-2; clone size: NA; D gene: TRBD2; V gene: TRBV19
CDR3 DNA: TGTGCCAGCAGCTCCCCGACATGGACGAGCACAGATACGCAGTATTTT; CDR3 protein: CASSSPTWTSTDTQYF; J gene: TRBJ2-3; clone size: NA; D gene: NA; V gene: TRBV7-9
CDR3 DNA: TGTGCCAGCAGCTTAGGGCCCCCTGGGGAATGGGAGCAGTACTTC; CDR3 protein: CASSLGPPGEWEQYF; J gene: TRBJ2-7; clone size: NA; D gene: NA; V gene: TRBV11-2
CDR3 DNA: TGTGCCAGCAGACTGGACCTTTACAATGAGCAGTTCTTC; CDR3 protein: CASRLDLYNEQFF; J gene: TRBJ2-1; clone size: NA; D gene: NA; V gene: TRBV28
CDR3 DNA: TGTGCCAGCAGTTTACCCTCGGGTAGGGGGTGGTCCTACGAGCAGTACTTC; CDR3 protein: CASSLPSGRGWSYEQYF; J gene: TRBJ2-7; clone size: NA; D gene: NA; V gene: TRBV28
CDR3 DNA: TGTGCCATCAGTGCAACCCAAGAGACCCAGTACTTC; CDR3 protein: CAISATQETQYF; J gene: TRBJ2-5; clone size: NA; D gene: NA; V gene: TRBV10-3
CDR3 DNA: TGTGCCAGCAGTTTACGCGGAAACAGCTACGAGCAGTACTTC; CDR3 protein: CASSLRGNSYEQYF; J gene: TRBJ2-7; clone size: NA; D gene: NA; V gene: TRBV27
CDR3 DNA: TGTGCCAGCAGCGGTGACTCAGACTCCGGGAAGCAGTTCTTC; CDR3 protein: CASSGDSDSGKQFF; J gene: TRBJ2-1; clone size: few; D gene: NA; V gene: TRBV11-3
CDR3 DNA: TGTGCCAGCAGGGGAGGGCAGGGGGCGTCCAATGAGCAGTTCTTC; CDR3 protein: CASRGGQGASNEQFF; J gene: TRBJ2-1; clone size: NA; D gene: NA; V gene: TRBV2
CDR3 DNA: TGTGCCAGCAGTTCGTCCAGGACGGATACCTACGAGCAGTACTTC; CDR3 protein: CASSSSRTDTYEQYF; J gene: TRBJ2-7; clone size: once; D gene: NA; V gene: TRBV6-6
CDR3 DNA: TGTGCCAGCAGGGTCGTTAGCGGGACTTGGGCGGATACGCAGTATTTT; CDR3 protein: CASRVVSGTWADTQYF; J gene: TRBJ2-3; clone size: NA; D gene: TRBD2; V gene: TRBV2
CDR3 DNA: TGTGCCAGCAGTCGTCCTGATGGCTACACCTTC; CDR3 protein: CASSRPDGYTF; J gene: TRBJ1-2; clone size: NA; D gene: NA; V gene: TRBV28
CDR3 DNA: TGTGCCAGCAGCTCACAGGTTATCTCTGGGGCCAACGTCCTGACTTTC; CDR3 protein: CASSSQVISGANVLTF; J gene: TRBJ2-6; clone size: NA; D gene: NA; V gene: TRBV7-2
CDR3 DNA: TGTGCCAGCAGCTTAGAGTGGGGAACGGGAGAGACCCAGTACTTC; CDR3 protein: CASSLEWGTGETQYF; J gene: TRBJ2-5; clone size: NA; D gene: NA; V gene: TRBV11-2
CDR3 DNA: TGTGCCAGCAGTTCCCGACAGGGGGCGAATCAGCCCCAGCATTTT; CDR3 protein: CASSSRQGANQPQHF; J gene: TRBJ1-5; clone size: many; D gene: TRBD1; V gene: TRBV6-6
CDR3 DNA: TGTGCCAGCAGTTCGACGGGCCACAATGAGCAGTTCTTC; CDR3 protein: CASSSTGHNEQFF; J gene: TRBJ2-1; clone size: few; D gene: NA; V gene: TRBV28
CDR3 DNA: TGTGCCAGCAGCCCGCGGGGGGGCGGGACTACTACCTACGAGCAGTACTTC; CDR3 protein: CASSPRGGGTTTYEQYF; J gene: TRBJ2-7; clone size: NA; D gene: TRBD2; V gene: TRBV7-9
CDR3 DNA: TGTGCCACATCCCCGGGACAGGGCCTTTCCTATGGCTACACCTTC; CDR3 protein: CATSPGQGLSYGYTF; J gene: TRBJ1-2; clone size: NA; D gene: TRBD1; V gene: TRBV25-1
CDR3 DNA: TGTGCCAGCAACAGCTACAATGAGCAGTTCTTC; CDR3 protein: CASNSYNEQFF; J gene: TRBJ2-1; clone size: NA; D gene: NA; V gene: TRBV28
CDR3 DNA: TGTGCCAGCAGTCGGAACACCGGGGAGCTGTTTTTT; CDR3 protein: CASSRNTGELFF; J gene: TRBJ2-2; clone size: NA; D gene: NA; V gene: TRBV6-5
CDR3 DNA: TGTGCCCTCAAGGAAGGAGGCACGCAGTATTTT; CDR3 protein: CALKEGGTQYF; J gene: TRBJ2-3; clone size: NA; D gene: NA; V gene: TRBV30
CDR3 DNA: TGTGCCAGCTCCCGCGGGACAGCCTACAATGAGCAGTTCTTC; CDR3 protein: CASSRGTAYNEQFF; J gene: TRBJ2-1; clone size: NA; D gene: NA; V gene: TRBV18
CDR3 DNA: TGTGCCTGGAACCCTGGCAACTATGGCTACACCTTC; CDR3 protein: CAWNPGNYGYTF; J gene: TRBJ1-2; clone size: NA; D gene: NA; V gene: TRBV30
CDR3 DNA: TGTGCCAGCAGCGTAGCTGGAACTAACTCCTACGAGCAGTACTTC; CDR3 protein: CASSVAGTNSYEQYF; J gene: TRBJ2-7; clone size: NA; D gene: NA; V gene: TRBV9
CDR3 DNA: TGTGCCAGCAGCCAAGAGGGGCGAGACAGGGGGCTGTACGAGCAGTACTTC; CDR3 protein: CASSQEGRDRGLYEQYF; J gene: TRBJ2-7; clone size: NA; D gene: TRBD1; V gene: TRBV4-2
CDR3 DNA: TGTGCCAGCAGCCTCCAAGGGTGGAGCGGGGGAAACACAGATACGCAGTATTTT; CDR3 protein: CASSLQGWSGGNTDTQYF; J gene: TRBJ2-3; clone size: NA; D gene: TRBD2; V gene: TRBV7-3
CDR3 DNA: TGCGCCAGCAGCTTGTTCGACAGGGTGGGGGACAATGAGCAGTTCTTC; CDR3 protein: CASSLFDRVGDNEQFF; J gene: TRBJ2-1; clone size: NA; D gene: TRBD1; V gene: TRBV5-1
CDR3 DNA: TGTGCCAGCAGCTTGAGCTGGGACAGGGACTACTATGGCTACACCTTC; CDR3 protein: CASSLSWDRDYYGYTF; J gene: TRBJ1-2; clone size: NA; D gene: TRBD1; V gene: TRBV5-6
CDR3 DNA: TGCGCCAGCACCTCAGGATCCCCTGGTCATGAGCAGTTCTTC; CDR3 protein: CASTSGSPGHEQFF; J gene: TRBJ2-1; clone size: few; D gene: NA; V gene: TRBV5-1
CDR3 DNA: TGTGCCAGCAGTTCCCCCCCGGGACGGAGTAATGAAAAACTGTTTTTT; CDR3 protein: CASSSPPGRSNEKLFF; J gene: TRBJ1-4; clone size: NA; D gene: NA; V gene: TRBV27
CDR3 DNA: TGTGCCAGCAGCCTTGGGGGACCGACATACAATGAGCAGTTCTTC; CDR3 protein: CASSLGGPTYNEQFF; J gene: TRBJ2-1; clone size: NA; D gene: NA; V gene: TRBV9